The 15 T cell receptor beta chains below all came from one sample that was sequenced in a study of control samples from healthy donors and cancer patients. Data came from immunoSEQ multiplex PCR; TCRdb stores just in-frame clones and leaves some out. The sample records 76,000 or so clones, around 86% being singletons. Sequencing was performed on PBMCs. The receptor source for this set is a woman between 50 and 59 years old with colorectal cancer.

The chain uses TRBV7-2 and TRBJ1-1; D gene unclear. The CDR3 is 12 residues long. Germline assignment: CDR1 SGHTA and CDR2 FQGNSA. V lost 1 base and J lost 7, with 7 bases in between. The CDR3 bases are TGTGCCAGCAGCTTAGGGACGGGTGAAGCTTTCTTT. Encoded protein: CASSLGTGEAFF.

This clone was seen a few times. CDR3 DNA sequence: TGTGCCAGCAGTCACGAGGACAGAGGCGAGCAGTACGTC. Its translation: CASSHEDRGEQYV. The chain carries TRBV6-2 or TRBV6-3 and TRBJ2-7; D is possibly TRBD1 (6 bases). The germline V and J ends were trimmed by 5 bases and 6 bases, with 14 bases remaining between them. The germline V gene encodes CDR1 MNHEY and CDR2 SVGEGT. CDR3 length equals 13 residues.

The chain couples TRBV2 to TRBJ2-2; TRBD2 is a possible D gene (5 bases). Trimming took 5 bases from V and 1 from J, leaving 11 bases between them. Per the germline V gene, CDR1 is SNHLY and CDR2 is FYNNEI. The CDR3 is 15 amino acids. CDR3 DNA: TGTGCCAGCAGTCCGGACTCCTGGAACACCGGGGAGCTGTTTTTT. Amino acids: CASSPDSWNTGELFF.

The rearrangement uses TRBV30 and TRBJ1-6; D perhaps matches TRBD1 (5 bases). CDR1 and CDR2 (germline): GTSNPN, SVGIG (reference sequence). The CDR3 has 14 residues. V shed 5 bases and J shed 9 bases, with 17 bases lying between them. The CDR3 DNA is TGTGCCTGGGGGATGGGACGCAGCGGTTCACCCCTCCACTTT. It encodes CAWGMGRSGSPLHF.

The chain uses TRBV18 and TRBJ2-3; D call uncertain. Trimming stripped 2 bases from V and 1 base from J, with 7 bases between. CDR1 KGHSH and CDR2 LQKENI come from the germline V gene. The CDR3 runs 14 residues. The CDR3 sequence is CASSPSQGTDTQYF. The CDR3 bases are TGTGCCAGCTCACCATCGCAGGGCACAGATACGCAGTATTTT.

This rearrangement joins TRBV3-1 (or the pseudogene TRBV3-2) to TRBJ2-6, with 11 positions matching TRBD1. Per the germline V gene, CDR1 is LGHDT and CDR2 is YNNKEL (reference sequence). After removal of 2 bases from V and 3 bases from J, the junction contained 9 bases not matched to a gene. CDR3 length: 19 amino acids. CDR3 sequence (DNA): TGTGCCAGCAGCCAATTGGTGGGACAGGGGGTCGTTGGGGCCAACGTCCTGACTTTC. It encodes CASSQLVGQGVVGANVLTF.

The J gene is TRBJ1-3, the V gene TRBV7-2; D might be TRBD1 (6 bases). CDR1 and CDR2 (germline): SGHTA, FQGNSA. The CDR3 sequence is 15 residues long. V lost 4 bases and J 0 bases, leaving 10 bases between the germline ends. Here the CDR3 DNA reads TGTGCCAGCAGCTCACAGGGCCACTCTGGAAACACCATATATTTT. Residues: CASSSQGHSGNTIYF.

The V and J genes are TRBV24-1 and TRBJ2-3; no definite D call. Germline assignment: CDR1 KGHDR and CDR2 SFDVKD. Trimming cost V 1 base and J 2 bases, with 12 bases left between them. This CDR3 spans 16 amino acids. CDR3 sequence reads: CATSDFGQALTDTQYF. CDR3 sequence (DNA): TGTGCCACCAGTGATTTCGGCCAGGCACTCACAGATACGCAGTATTTT.

The CDR3 nucleotides are TGTGCCAGTAGTCGGACAAATCTTTATGGCTACACCTTC. Translation: CASSRTNLYGYTF. The chain uses TRBV19 and TRBJ1-2, with TRBD1 as a possible D gene (5 bases). CDR1 is LNHDA and CDR2 is SQIVND in the germline V gene (reference sequence). V gave up 5 bases and J gave up 5 bases, with 12 bases separating them. This CDR3 comprises 13 residues.

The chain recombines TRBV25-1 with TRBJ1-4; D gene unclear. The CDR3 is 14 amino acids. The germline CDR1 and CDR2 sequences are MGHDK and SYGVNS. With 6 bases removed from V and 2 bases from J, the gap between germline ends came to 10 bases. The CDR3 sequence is CASRYRLTNEKLFF. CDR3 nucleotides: TGTGCCAGCAGGTACCGCTTGACTAATGAAAAACTGTTTTTT.

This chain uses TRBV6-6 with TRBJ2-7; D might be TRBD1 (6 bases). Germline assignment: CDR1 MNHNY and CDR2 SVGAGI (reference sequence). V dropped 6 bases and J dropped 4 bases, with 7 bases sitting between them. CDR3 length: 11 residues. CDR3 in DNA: TGTGCCAGCAGGGGGGCTTACGAGCAGTACGTC. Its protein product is CASRGAYEQYV.

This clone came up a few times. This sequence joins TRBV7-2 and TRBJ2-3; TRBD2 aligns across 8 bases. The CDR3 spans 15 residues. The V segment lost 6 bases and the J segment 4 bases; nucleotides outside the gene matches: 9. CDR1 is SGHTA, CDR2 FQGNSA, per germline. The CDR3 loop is CASSWAGGDSDTQYF. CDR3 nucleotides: TGTGCCAGCAGTTGGGCCGGGGGGGATTCAGATACGCAGTATTTT.

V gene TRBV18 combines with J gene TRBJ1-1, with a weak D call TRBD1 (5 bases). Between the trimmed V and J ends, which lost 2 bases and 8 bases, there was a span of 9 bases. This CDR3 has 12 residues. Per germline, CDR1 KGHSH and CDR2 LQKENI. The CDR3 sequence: CASSPSNREAFF. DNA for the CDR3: TGTGCCAGCTCACCATCTAACAGGGAAGCTTTCTTT.

The chain's CDR3 is CATSDRRGRVAFF. The DNA for the CDR3 is TGTGCCACCAGTGATCGAAGGGGGCGTGTGGCTTTCTTT. The rearrangement joins TRBV24-1 to TRBJ1-1; 7 bases are a match to TRBD1. Germline CDR1 KGHDR, CDR2 SFDVKD. CDR3 length: 13 amino acids. V dropped 3 bases and J dropped 11; count of bases not matched to a gene: 8.

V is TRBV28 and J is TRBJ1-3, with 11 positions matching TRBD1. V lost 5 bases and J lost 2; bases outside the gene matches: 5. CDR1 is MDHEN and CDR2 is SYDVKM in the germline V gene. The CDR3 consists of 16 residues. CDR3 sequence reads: CASSTRTGGTGNTIYF. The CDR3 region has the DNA TGTGCCAGCAGTACTCGGACAGGGGGCACTGGAAACACCATATATTTT.